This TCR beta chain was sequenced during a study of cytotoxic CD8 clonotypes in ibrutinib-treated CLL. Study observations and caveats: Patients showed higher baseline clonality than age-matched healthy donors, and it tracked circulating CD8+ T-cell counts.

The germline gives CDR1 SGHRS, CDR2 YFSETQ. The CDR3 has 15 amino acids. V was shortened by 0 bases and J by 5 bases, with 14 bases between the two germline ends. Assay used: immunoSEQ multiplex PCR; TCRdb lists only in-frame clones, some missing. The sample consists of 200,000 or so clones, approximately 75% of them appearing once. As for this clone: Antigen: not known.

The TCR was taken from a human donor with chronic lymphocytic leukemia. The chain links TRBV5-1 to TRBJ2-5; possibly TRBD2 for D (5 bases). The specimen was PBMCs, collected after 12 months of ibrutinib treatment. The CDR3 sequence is CASSLALVRGETQYF. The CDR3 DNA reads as TGCGCCAGCAGCTTGGCCCTAGTGCGAGGGGAGACCCAGTACTTC.